A selection of T cell receptor beta chains follows, all from one sample in a study of T cell responses to AZD1222 COVID-19 vaccine. TCRdb's copy holds only in-frame clones and misses some; the assay was immunoSEQ multiplex PCR. The table lists 50,000 to 70,000 clones, 89% of them singletons, with about 5.9% in the top ten. The sample here was peripheral blood, taken 28 days after the second AZD1222 dose. The source of these receptors is an adult who received the AZD1222 COVID-19 vaccine. Both conserved end residues are part of each CDR3. Each record gives: D gene, J gene, V gene, clone size, CDR3 protein, CDR3 DNA. A D gene is named only where the DNA matches it firmly. Part of the rows lack a size; the others show once, few, many or a class for expanded clones.

NA | TRBJ1-4 | TRBV19 | NA | CASSIGGSRELFF | TGTGCCAGTAGTATAGGGGGCAGCAGGGAACTGTTTTTT
NA | TRBJ1-3 | TRBV15 | NA | CATSRVGSAISGNTIYF | TGTGCCACCAGCAGAGTGGGGTCAGCCATCTCTGGAAACACCATATATTTT
NA | TRBJ2-2 | TRBV29-1 | NA | CSVSRGQNTGELFF | TGCAGCGTTAGTCGGGGACAGAACACCGGGGAGCTGTTTTTT
TRBD2 | TRBJ2-3 | TRBV10-1 | NA | CASTGGSTTDTQYF | TGCGCCAGCACGGGCGGGAGTACTACAGATACGCAGTATTTT
NA | TRBJ1-1 | TRBV9 | NA | CASSPQGDGEAFF | TGTGCCAGCAGCCCACAAGGGGATGGTGAAGCTTTCTTT
NA | TRBJ2-1 | TRBV15 | NA | CATSQGGSYNEQFF | TGTGCCACCAGCCAGGGTGGCTCCTACAATGAGCAGTTCTTC
TRBD1 | TRBJ1-4 | TRBV3-1/TRBV3-2 | NA | CASSDRVRTTNEKLFF | TGTGCCAGCAGCGACAGGGTCCGAACAACTAATGAAAAACTGTTTTTT
NA | TRBJ1-2 | TRBV10-3 | NA | CAIRPGVGYGYTF | TGTGCCATCAGACCAGGGGTAGGGTATGGCTACACCTTC
NA | TRBJ1-2 | TRBV3-1/TRBV3-2 | NA | CASSQERTLNYGYTF | TGTGCCAGCAGCCAAGAGAGGACCCTTAACTATGGCTACACCTTC
NA | TRBJ2-2 | TRBV6-5 | NA | CASSHLEALGELFF | TGTGCCAGCAGCCACTTGGAGGCCTTGGGGGAGCTGTTTTTT
NA | TRBJ2-1 | TRBV6-1 | NA | CASSERASNHEQFF | TGTGCCAGCAGTGAAAGGGCTAGTAACCATGAGCAGTTCTTC
NA | TRBJ1-2 | TRBV21-1 | NA | CASSIQDRALYYGYTF | TGTGCCAGCAGCATCCAGGACAGGGCCCTCTACTATGGCTACACCTTC
NA | TRBJ2-7 | TRBV7-2 | few | CASSHGHSYEQYF | TGTGCCAGCAGCCACGGACATTCCTACGAGCAGTACTTC
TRBD1 | TRBJ1-2 | TRBV5-4 | NA | CASSSDGTGEGYTF | TGTGCCAGCAGCTCCGATGGGACAGGGGAGGGCTACACCTTC
NA | TRBJ2-5 | TRBV7-6 | NA | CASSGNQETQYF | TGTGCCAGCAGCGGGAACCAAGAGACCCAGTACTTC
NA | TRBJ1-1 | TRBV7-9 | NA | CASSFGANTEAFF | TGTGCCAGCAGCTTTGGGGCGAACACTGAAGCTTTCTTT
TRBD1 | TRBJ1-4 | TRBV7-9 | NA | CASSLAGQGDEKLFF | TGTGCCAGCAGCTTAGCGGGACAGGGAGATGAAAAACTGTTTTTT
NA | TRBJ2-3 | TRBV7-8 | once | CASSLGHNSDTQYF | TGTGCCAGCAGCTTGGGCCACAACTCAGATACGCAGTATTTT
NA | TRBJ2-1 | TRBV18 | NA | CASSPLQGPDNEQFF | TGTGCCAGCTCACCTCTTCAGGGACCAGACAATGAGCAGTTCTTC
NA | TRBJ1-1 | TRBV20-1 | few | CSAGGEPQAFF | TGCAGTGCTGGGGGCGAACCGCAAGCTTTCTTT
NA | TRBJ1-2 | TRBV6-5 | NA | CASSRGVTYGYTF | TGTGCCAGCAGCCGAGGGGTTACCTATGGCTACACCTTC
TRBD1 | TRBJ2-7 | TRBV23-1 | few | CASSQYGTDVSYEQYF | TGCGCCAGCAGTCAATACGGGACAGATGTCTCCTACGAGCAGTACTTC
NA | TRBJ2-3 | TRBV3-1/TRBV3-2 | NA | CASSPRAGRTDTQYF | TGTGCCAGCAGCCCCCGGGCGGGGCGCACAGATACGCAGTATTTT
NA | TRBJ2-5 | TRBV5-8 | NA | CASSLGGTEETQYF | TGTGCCAGCAGCTTGGGGGGGACCGAGGAGACCCAGTACTTC
TRBD1 | TRBJ2-2 | TRBV19 | few | CASRTAGTGNTGELFF | TGTGCCAGTAGAACAGCCGGGACAGGGAACACCGGGGAGCTGTTTTTT
TRBD1 | TRBJ1-2 | TRBV27 | NA | CASSSPGQGNYGYTF | TGTGCCAGCAGTTCCCCGGGACAGGGTAACTATGGCTACACCTTC
NA | TRBJ2-5 | TRBV3-1/TRBV3-2 | once | CASSQAYRLETQYF | TGTGCCAGCAGCCAAGCTTACAGGCTGGAGACCCAGTACTTC
TRBD2 | TRBJ2-2 | TRBV12-5 | NA | CASLGLAGITGELFF | TGTGCTAGCTTAGGACTAGCGGGAATCACCGGGGAGCTGTTTTTT
TRBD1 | TRBJ1-4 | TRBV19 | NA | CATQDRGIATNEKLFF | TGTGCCACCCAGGACAGGGGAATTGCAACTAATGAAAAACTGTTTTTT
NA | TRBJ1-4 | TRBV4-3 | NA | CASSQGANEKLFF | TGCGCCAGCAGCCAAGGCGCGAATGAAAAACTGTTTTTT
TRBD1 | TRBJ1-5 | TRBV5-1 | NA | CASSLTGEGNQPQHF | TGCGCCAGCAGCTTGACAGGGGAAGGCAATCAGCCCCAGCATTTT
NA | TRBJ1-1 | TRBV10-1 | NA | CASSETPRMNTEAFF | TGCGCCAGCAGTGAGACCCCGAGGATGAACACTGAAGCTTTCTTT
NA | TRBJ1-2 | TRBV5-1 | NA | CASSLEWVPRGGYTF | TGCGCCAGCAGCTTGGAGTGGGTCCCTCGTGGTGGCTACACCTTC
NA | TRBJ2-5 | TRBV10-2 | NA | CASRVKPGERETQYF | TGCGCCAGCAGGGTCAAACCGGGAGAGAGGGAGACCCAGTACTTC
TRBD2 | TRBJ2-7 | TRBV7-2 | NA | CASSLNLAGGLNEQYF | TGTGCCAGCAGCCTCAATTTGGCGGGAGGCCTGAACGAGCAGTACTTC
NA | TRBJ1-1 | TRBV29-1 | NA | CSATTGNTEAFF | TGCAGCGCTACGACAGGGAACACTGAAGCTTTCTTT
TRBD2 | TRBJ2-7 | TRBV27 | NA | CASRRGGRSYEQYF | TGTGCCAGCAGGCGCGGGGGACGTTCCTACGAGCAGTACTTC
TRBD2 | TRBJ2-6 | TRBV3-1/TRBV3-2 | NA | CASSQDGWTSGRSGANVLTF | TGTGCCAGCAGCCAAGATGGTTGGACTAGCGGGAGATCTGGGGCCAACGTCCTGACTTTC
NA | TRBJ2-1 | TRBV6-5 | NA | CASRIRGLGFNEQFF | TGTGCCAGCAGAATCAGGGGATTAGGGTTCAATGAGCAGTTCTTC
TRBD1 | TRBJ2-3 | TRBV24-1 | NA | CATSASRDRTTDTQYF | TGTGCCACCAGCGCCTCCAGGGACAGGACCACAGATACGCAGTATTTT
TRBD1 | TRBJ2-1 | TRBV5-6 | NA | CASSSTGVNSYNEQFF | TGTGCCAGCAGCTCCACAGGGGTCAACTCCTACAATGAGCAGTTCTTC